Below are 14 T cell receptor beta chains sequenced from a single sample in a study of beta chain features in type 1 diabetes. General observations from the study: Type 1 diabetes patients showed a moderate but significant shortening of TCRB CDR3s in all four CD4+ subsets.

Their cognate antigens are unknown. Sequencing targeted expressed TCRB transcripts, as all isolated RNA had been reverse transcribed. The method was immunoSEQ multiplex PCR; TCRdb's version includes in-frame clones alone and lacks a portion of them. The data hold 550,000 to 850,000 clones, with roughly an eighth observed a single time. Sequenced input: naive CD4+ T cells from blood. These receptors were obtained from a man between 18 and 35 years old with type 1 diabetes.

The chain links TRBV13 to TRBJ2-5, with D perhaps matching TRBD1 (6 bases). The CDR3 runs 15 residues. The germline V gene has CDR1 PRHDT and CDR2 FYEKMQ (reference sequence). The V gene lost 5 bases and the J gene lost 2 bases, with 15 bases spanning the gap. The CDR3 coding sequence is TGTGCCAGCAGCGTCAGTACAGGGACGCAAGAGACCCAGTACTTC. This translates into CASSVSTGTQETQYF.

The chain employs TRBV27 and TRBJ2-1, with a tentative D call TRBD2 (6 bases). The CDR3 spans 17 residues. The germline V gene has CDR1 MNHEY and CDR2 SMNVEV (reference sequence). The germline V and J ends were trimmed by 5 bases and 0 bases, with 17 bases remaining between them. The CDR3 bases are TGTGCCAGCAGTCCCGAGAGGTCCGGGAGCTCCTACAATGAGCAGTTCTTC. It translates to CASSPERSGSSYNEQFF.

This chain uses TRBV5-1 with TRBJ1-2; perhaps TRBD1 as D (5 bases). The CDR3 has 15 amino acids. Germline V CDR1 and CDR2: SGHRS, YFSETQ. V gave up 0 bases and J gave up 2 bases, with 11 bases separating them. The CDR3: CASSLGDSTNYGYTF. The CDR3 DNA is TGCGCCAGCAGCTTGGGCGACAGTACGAACTATGGCTACACCTTC.

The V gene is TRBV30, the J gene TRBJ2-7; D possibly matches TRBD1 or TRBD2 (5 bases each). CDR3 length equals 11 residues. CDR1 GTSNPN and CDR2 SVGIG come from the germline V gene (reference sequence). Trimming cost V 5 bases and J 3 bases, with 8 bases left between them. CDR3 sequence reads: CAWGTVYEQYF. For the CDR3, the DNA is TGTGCCTGGGGGACGGTCTACGAGCAGTACTTC.

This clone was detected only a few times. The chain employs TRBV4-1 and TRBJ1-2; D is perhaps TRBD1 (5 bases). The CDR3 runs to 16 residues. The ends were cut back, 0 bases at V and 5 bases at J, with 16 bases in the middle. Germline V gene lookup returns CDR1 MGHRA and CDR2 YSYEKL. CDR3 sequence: CASSQEGVLGVYGYTF. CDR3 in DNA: TGCGCCAGCAGCCAAGAAGGGGTTTTGGGAGTGTATGGCTACACCTTC.

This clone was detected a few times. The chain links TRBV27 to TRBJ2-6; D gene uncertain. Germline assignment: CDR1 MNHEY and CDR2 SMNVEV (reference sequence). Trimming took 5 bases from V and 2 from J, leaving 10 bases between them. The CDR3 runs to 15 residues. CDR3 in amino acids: CASSLKAAGANVLTF. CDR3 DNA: TGTGCCAGCAGTCTAAAGGCGGCTGGGGCCAACGTCCTGACTTTC. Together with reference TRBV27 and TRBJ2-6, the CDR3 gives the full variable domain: EAQVTQNPRYLITVTGKKLTVTCSQNMNHEYMSWYRQDPGLGLRQIYYSMNVEVTDKGDVPEGYKVSRKEKRNFPLILESPSPNQTSLYFCASSLKAAGANVLTFGAGSRLTVL.

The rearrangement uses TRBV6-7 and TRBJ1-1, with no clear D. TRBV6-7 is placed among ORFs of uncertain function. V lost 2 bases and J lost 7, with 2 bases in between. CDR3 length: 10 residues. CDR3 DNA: TGTGCCAGCAGTTACAGTGAAGCTTTCTTT. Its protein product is CASSYSEAFF.

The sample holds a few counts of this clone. The CDR3 coding sequence is TGTGCCAGCAATCGACAGGGGGCCCCGACAGATACGCAGTATTTT. Encoded protein: CASNRQGAPTDTQYF. The chain uses TRBV6-5 and TRBJ2-3; TRBD1 aligns across 10 bases. The J segment lost 3 bases and the V segment lost 7 bases, leaving 7 bases of the junction unmatched. Germline assignment: CDR1 MNHEY and CDR2 SVGAGI. The CDR3 spans 15 residues.

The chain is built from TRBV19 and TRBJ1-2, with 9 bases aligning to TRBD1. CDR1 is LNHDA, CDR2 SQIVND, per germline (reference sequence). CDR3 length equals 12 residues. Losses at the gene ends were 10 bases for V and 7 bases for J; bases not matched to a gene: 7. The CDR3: CATAQGAGGYTF. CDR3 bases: TGTGCCACCGCACAGGGGGCTGGTGGCTACACCTTC.

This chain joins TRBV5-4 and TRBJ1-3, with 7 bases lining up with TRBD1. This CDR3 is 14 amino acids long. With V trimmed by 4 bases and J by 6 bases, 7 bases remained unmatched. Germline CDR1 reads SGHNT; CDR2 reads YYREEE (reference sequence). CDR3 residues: CASSLGQEENTIYF. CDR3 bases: TGTGCCAGCAGCCTCGGACAGGAGGAAAACACCATATATTTT.

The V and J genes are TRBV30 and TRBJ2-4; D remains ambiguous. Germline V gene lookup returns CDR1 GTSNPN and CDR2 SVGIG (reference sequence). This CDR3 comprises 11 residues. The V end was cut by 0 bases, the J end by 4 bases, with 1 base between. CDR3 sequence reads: CAWSVKNIQYF. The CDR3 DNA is TGTGCCTGGAGTGTAAAAAACATTCAGTACTTC.

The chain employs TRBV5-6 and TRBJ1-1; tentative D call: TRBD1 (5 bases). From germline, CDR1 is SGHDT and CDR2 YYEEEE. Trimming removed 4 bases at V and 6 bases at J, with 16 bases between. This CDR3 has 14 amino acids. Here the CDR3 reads CASSGRGVFSEAFF. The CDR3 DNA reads TGTGCCAGCAGCGGGAGGGGCGTTTTCTCTGAAGCTTTCTTT. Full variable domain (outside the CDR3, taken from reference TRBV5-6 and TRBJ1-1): DAGVTQSPTHLIKTRGQQVTLRCSPKSGHDTVSWYQQALGQGPQFIFQYYEEEERQRGNFPDRFSGHQFPNYSSELNVNALLLGDSALYLCASSGRGVFSEAFFGQGTRLTVV.

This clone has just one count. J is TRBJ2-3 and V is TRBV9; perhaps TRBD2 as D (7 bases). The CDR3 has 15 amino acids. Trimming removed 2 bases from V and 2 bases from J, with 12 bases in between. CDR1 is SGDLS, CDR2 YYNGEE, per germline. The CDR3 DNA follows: TGTGCCAGCAGCGTGGAAGGGGGGGACACAGATACGCAGTATTTT. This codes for CASSVEGGDTDTQYF.

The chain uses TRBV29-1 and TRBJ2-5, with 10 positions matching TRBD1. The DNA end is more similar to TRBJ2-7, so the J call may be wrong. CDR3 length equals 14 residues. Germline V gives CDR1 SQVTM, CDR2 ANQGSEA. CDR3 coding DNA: TGCAGCGTTGAGGGACAGGGGCCCCCCTACGAGCAGTACTTC. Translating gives CSVEGQGPPYEQYF.